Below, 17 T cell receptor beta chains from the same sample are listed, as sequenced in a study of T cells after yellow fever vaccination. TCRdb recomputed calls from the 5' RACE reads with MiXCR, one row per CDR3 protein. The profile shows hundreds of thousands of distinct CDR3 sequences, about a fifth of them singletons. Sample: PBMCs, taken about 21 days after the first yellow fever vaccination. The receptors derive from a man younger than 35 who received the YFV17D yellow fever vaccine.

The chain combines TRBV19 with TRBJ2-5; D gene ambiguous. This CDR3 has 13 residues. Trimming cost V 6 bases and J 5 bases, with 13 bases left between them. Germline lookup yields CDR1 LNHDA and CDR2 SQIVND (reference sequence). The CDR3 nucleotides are TGTGCCAGTAGCCCGGCAGGACGGGAGACCCAGTACTTC. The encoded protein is CASSPAGRETQYF.

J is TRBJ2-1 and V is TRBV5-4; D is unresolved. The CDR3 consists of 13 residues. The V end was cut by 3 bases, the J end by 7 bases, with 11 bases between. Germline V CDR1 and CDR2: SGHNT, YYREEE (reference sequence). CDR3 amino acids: CASSSEGGNEQFF. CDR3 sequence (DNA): TGTGCCAGCAGCTCCGAAGGCGGTAATGAGCAGTTCTTC.

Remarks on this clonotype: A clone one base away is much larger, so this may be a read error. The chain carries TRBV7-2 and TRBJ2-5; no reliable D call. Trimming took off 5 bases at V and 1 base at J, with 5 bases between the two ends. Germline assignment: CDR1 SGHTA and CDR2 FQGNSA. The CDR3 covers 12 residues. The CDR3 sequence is CASSGFQETQYF. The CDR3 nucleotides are TGTGCCAGCAGCGGATTCCAAGAGACCCAGTACTTC.

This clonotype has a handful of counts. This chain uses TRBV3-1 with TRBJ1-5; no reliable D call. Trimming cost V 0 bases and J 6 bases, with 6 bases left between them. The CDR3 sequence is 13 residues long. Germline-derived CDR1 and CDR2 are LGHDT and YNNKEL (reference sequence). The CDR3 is CASSQDRVQPQHF. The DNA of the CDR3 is TGTGCCAGCAGCCAAGACCGGGTTCAGCCCCAGCATTTT. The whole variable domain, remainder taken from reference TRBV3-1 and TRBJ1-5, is DTAVSQTPKYLVTQMGNDKSIKCEQNLGHDTMYWYKQDSKKFLKIMFSYNNKELIINETVPNRFSPKSPDKAHLNLHINSLELGDSAVYFCASSQDRVQPQHFGDGTRLSIL.

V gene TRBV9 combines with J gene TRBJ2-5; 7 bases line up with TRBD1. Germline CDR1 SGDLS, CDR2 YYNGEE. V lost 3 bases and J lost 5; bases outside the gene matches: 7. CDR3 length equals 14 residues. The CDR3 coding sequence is TGTGCCAGCAGCGCGGAGACAGGGATGGAGACCCAGTACTTC. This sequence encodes CASSAETGMETQYF.

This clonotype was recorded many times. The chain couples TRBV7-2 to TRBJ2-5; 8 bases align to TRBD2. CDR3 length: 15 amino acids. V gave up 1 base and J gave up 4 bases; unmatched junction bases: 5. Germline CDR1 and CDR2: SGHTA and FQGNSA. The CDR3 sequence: CASSLVSGDGETQYF. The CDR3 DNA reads TGTGCCAGCAGCTTAGTTAGCGGGGACGGAGAGACCCAGTACTTC. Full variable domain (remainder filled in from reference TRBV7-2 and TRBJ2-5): GAGVSQSPSNKVTEKGKDVELRCDPISGHTALYWYRQSLGQGLEFLIYFQGNSAPDKSGLPSDRFSAERTGGSVSTLTIQRTQQEDSAVYLCASSLVSGDGETQYFGPGTRLLVL.

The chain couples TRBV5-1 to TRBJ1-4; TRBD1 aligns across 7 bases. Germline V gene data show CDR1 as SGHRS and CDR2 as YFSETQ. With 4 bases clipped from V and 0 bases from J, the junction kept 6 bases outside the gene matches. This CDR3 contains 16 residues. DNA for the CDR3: TGCGCCAGCAGCCCCTCAGGACAGGCAACTAATGAAAAACTGTTTTTT. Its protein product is CASSPSGQATNEKLFF.

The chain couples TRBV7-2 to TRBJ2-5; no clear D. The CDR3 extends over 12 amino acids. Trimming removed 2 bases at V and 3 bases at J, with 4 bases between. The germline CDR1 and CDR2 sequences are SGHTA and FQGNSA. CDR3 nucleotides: TGTGCCAGCAGCTTAAGGGAAGAGACCCAGTACTTC. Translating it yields CASSLREETQYF.

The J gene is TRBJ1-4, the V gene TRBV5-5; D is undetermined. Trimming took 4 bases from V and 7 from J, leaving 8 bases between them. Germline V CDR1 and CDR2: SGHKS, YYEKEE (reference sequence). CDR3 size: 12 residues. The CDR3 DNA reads TGTGCCAGCAGCCGGGTGGTTGAAAAACTGTTTTTT. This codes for CASSRVVEKLFF. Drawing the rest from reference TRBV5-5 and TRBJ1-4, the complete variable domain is DAGVTQSPTHLIKTRGQQVTLRCSPISGHKSVSWYQQVLGQGPQFIFQYYEKEERGRGNFPDRFSARQFPNYSSELNVNALLLGDSALYLCASSRVVEKLFFGSGTQLSVL.

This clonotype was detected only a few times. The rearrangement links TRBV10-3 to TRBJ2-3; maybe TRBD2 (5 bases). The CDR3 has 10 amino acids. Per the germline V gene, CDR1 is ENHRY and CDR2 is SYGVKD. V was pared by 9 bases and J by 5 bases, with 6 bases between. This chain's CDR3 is CAIRGDTQYF. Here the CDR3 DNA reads TGTGCCATTCGGGGAGATACGCAGTATTTT.

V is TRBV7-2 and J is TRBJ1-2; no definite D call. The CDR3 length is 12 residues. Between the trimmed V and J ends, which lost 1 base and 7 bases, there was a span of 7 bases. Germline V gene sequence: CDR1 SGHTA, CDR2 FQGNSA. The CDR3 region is CASSLDSGGYTF. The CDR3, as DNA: TGTGCCAGCAGCTTAGATAGTGGTGGCTACACCTTC.

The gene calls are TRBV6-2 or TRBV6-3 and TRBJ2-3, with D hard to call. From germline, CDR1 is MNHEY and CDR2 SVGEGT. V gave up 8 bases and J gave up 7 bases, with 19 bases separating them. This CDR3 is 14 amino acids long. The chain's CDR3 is CASRPRPTRYTQYF. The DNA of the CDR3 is TGTGCCAGCCGCCCGCGTCCCACCCGGTATACGCAGTATTTT.

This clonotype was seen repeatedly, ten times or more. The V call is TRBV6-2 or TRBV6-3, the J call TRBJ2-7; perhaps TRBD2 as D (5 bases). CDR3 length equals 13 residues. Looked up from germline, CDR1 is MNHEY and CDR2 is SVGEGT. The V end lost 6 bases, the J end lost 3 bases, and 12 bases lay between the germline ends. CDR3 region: CASSVRAFYEQYF. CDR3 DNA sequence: TGTGCCAGCAGCGTGCGGGCATTCTACGAGCAGTACTTC.

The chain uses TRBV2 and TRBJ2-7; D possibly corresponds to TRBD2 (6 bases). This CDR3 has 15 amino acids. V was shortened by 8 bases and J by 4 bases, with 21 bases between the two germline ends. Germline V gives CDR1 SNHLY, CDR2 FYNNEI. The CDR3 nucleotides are TGTGCCAGCCGAGAGTCGGGGGACCGCCAATACGAGCAGTACGTC. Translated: CASRESGDRQYEQYV.

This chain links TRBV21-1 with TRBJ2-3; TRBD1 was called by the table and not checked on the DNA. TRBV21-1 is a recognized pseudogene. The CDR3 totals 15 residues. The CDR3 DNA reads TGTGCCAGCAGCAAAGTAGGGCTTAGGGGGGATACGCAGTATTTT. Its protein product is CASSKVGLRGDTQYF.

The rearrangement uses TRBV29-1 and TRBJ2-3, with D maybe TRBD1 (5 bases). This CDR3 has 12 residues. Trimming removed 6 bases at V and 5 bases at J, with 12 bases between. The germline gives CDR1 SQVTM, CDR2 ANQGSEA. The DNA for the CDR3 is TGCAGCGTGGTACAGGATCAAGATACGCAGTATTTT. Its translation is CSVVQDQDTQYF.

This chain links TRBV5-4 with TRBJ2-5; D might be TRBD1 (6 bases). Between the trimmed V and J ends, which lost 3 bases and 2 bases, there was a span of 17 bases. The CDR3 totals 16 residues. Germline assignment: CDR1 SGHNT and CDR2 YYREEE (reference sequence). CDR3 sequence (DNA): TGTGCCAGCAGCTCAACGCCGGGACAAAATCAAGAGACCCAGTACTTC. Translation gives CASSSTPGQNQETQYF.